This T cell receptor (beta chain) is from a study of identical twins. Whole-study findings and limits: Among out-of-frame alpha sequences shared by twins, low generation probability occurred in excess. Out-of-frame beta sequences exhibited a weaker degree of excess twin sharing. Cord blood beta clonotypes present at high abundance carried fewer insertions; no such pattern appeared in memory repertoires.

Template switching added a universal primer site, and cDNA bore unique molecular identifiers. TCRdb ran MiXCR on the 5' RACE reads and lists one entry per CDR3 protein. The sample has roughly 250,000 distinct CDR3 sequences, roughly an eighth seen once. A remark on this clonotype: Its antigen is unidentified.

V lost 5 bases to trimming and J lost 5 bases, with 12 bases between them. The CDR3 runs 13 residues. Germline CDR1 reads MNHEY; CDR2 reads SVGEGT. V is TRBV6-2 or TRBV6-3 and J is TRBJ2-5; D not certain. Sequences were obtained from memory (CD45RO+) T cells sorted from blood. The origin of this receptor is a woman younger than 35 in good health. CDR3 in DNA: TGTGCCAGCAGTCCCGGGTTTCGGGAGACCCAGTACTTC. Amino acids: CASSPGFRETQYF.